A single sample gave rise to the 27 T cell receptor beta chains below, sequenced in a study of T cell responses to AZD1222 COVID-19 vaccine. Generated by immunoSEQ multiplex PCR, the TCRdb table keeps only in-frame clones and is missing some. There are roughly 120,000 clones in the sample; about nine tenths occur only once, and around 7.7% lies in the top ten. Sample: peripheral blood, taken on day 0 of AZD1222 vaccination. The receptor source for this set is an adult in good health.

This clone was picked up one time. V usage is TRBV5-4 and J usage is TRBJ1-6; 8 bases map to TRBD1. With V trimmed by 3 bases and J by 7 bases, 6 bases remained unmatched. Germline V gene lookup returns CDR1 SGHNT and CDR2 YYREEE (reference sequence). CDR3 length: 15 residues. The CDR3 coding sequence is TGTGCCAGCAGCTGGGACAGGAACCTGAATTCACCCCTCCACTTT. Residues: CASSWDRNLNSPLHF.

The chain recombines TRBV28 with TRBJ1-6, with D perhaps TRBD1 (6 bases). This CDR3 has 15 residues. Germline V gives CDR1 MDHEN, CDR2 SYDVKM. Trimming took 8 bases from V and 4 from J, leaving 15 bases between them. This CDR3 reads CASGQFKGYNSPLHF. The CDR3 DNA follows: TGTGCCAGCGGACAGTTCAAGGGGTATAATTCACCCCTCCACTTT.

The J gene is TRBJ1-1, the V gene TRBV7-8, with D tentatively TRBD1 (5 bases). The CDR3 sequence is 16 residues long. V shed 6 bases and J shed 3 bases, with 20 bases lying between them. Germline values: CDR1 SGHVS, CDR2 FQNEAQ. CDR3 DNA sequence: TGTGCCAGCAGGGTCTTAGGTGTGACAGAAGACACTGAAGCTTTCTTT. Protein sequence: CASRVLGVTEDTEAFF.

This chain links TRBV7-2 with TRBJ2-5, with TRBD2 identical over 10 bases. V lost 4 bases, J lost 6 bases, and 11 bases stayed unmatched. Germline V lookup: CDR1 SGHTA, CDR2 FQGNSA. The CDR3 covers 16 residues. In DNA, the CDR3 is TGTGCCAGCAGCTACACTAGCGGGGCCTCTTTGAAGACCCAGTACTTC. Translating it yields CASSYTSGASLKTQYF.

V usage is TRBV3-1 (or the pseudogene TRBV3-2) and J usage is TRBJ2-7, with 7 bases lining up with TRBD1. Trimming removed 4 bases from V and 5 bases from J; junction bases left unmatched: 8. Per the germline V gene, CDR1 is LGHDT and CDR2 is YNNKEL (reference sequence). The CDR3 loop spans 14 amino acids. The CDR3 loop reads CASSLGTVSHEQYF. The CDR3 region has the DNA TGTGCCAGCAGCCTCGGGACAGTCAGCCACGAGCAGTACTTC.

V and J are TRBV29-1 and TRBJ2-7, with 9 bases fitting TRBD1. Unmatched junction bases numbered 9, after V lost 3 bases and J lost 3 bases. CDR1 and CDR2 (germline): SQVTM, ANQGSEA. The CDR3 length is 15 residues. This CDR3 is CSVEGDRDKGYEQYF. In DNA form, the CDR3 reads TGCAGCGTTGAGGGGGACAGGGATAAAGGCTACGAGCAGTACTTC.

CDR3 loop: CASSKAGPSSYEQYF. The CDR3 DNA reads as TGTGCCAGCAGCAAAGCCGGGCCTAGCTCCTACGAGCAGTACTTC. The chain recombines TRBV6-5 with TRBJ2-7; D ambiguous. Trimming pared 6 bases from V and 0 bases from J, leaving 15 bases between. Looked up from germline, CDR1 is MNHEY and CDR2 is SVGAGI. The CDR3 is made up of 15 amino acids.

The genes are TRBV19 and TRBJ1-3, with D unclear. The CDR3 spans 12 residues. From germline, CDR1 is LNHDA and CDR2 SQIVND (reference sequence). The CDR3 nucleotides read TGTGTACTGTCCGGGGAGGGAAACACCATATATTTT. Amino acids: CVLSGEGNTIYF. The whole variable domain, remainder taken from reference TRBV19 and TRBJ1-3, is DGGITQSPKYLFRKEGQNVTLSCEQNLNHDAMYWYRQDPGQGLRLIYYSQIVNDFQKGDIAEGYSVSREKKESFPLTVTSAQKNPTAFYLCVLSGEGNTIYFGEGSWLTVV.

This chain connects TRBV4-2 to TRBJ1-2; TRBD1 is a possible D gene (5 bases). The CDR3 is 17 residues long. Deletions cut 3 bases from V and 3 bases from J, with 20 bases between. Germline CDR1 reads LGHNA; CDR2 reads YNFKEQ. DNA of the CDR3: TGTGCCAGCAGCCACGGACCGGTGGGGACGCGCTACTATGGCTACACCTTC. This codes for CASSHGPVGTRYYGYTF.

The chain is built from TRBV30 and TRBJ2-7, with a possible D match to TRBD2 (5 bases). CDR3 length: 12 amino acids. With 2 bases removed from V and 1 base from J, the gap between germline ends came to 6 bases. Germline CDR1 is GTSNPN and CDR2 is SVGIG (reference sequence). CDR3 region: CAWSRGSYEQYF. DNA for the CDR3: TGTGCCTGGAGTAGAGGGTCCTACGAGCAGTACTTC.

This chain connects TRBV6-5 to TRBJ1-2; 9 bases fit TRBD1. V trimming: 2 bases; J trimming: 4 bases; junction bases outside the gene matches: 5. The CDR3 length is 15 residues. Germline CDR1 and CDR2: MNHEY and SVGAGI. The CDR3 loop reads CASSYATGGSYGYTF. The CDR3 DNA reads as TGTGCCAGCAGTTACGCTACAGGGGGCAGCTATGGCTACACCTTC.

The chain employs TRBV18 and TRBJ2-7, with 7 bases matching TRBD1. The CDR3 spans 14 residues. Trimming removed 0 bases from V and 1 base from J; junction bases left unmatched: 0. The germline gives CDR1 KGHSH, CDR2 LQKENI. For the CDR3, the DNA is TGTGCCAGCTCACCACCGACAGGGTCCTACGAGCAGTACTTC. Translation gives CASSPPTGSYEQYF.

The chain joins TRBV28 to TRBJ1-1, with 10 bases lining up with TRBD1. The CDR3 totals 14 residues. Germline loops: CDR1 MDHEN, CDR2 SYDVKM. Trimming removed 7 bases from V and 4 bases from J; junction bases left unmatched: 6. CDR3 in amino acids: CASTGDRGFTEAFF. CDR3 nucleotide sequence: TGTGCCAGCACCGGGGACAGGGGTTTCACTGAAGCTTTCTTT. The full variable domain, with the rest looked up from reference TRBV28 and TRBJ1-1, is DVKVTQSSRYLVKRTGEKVFLECVQDMDHENMFWYRQDPGLGLRLIYFSYDVKMKEKGDIPEGYSVSREKKERFSLILESASTNQTSMYLCASTGDRGFTEAFFGQGTRLTVV.

This clone appeared a single time. The chain links TRBV5-5 to TRBJ1-2; 12 bases agree with TRBD1. With 2 bases clipped from V and 4 bases from J, the junction kept 3 bases outside the gene matches. This CDR3 spans 15 amino acids. Germline V lookup: CDR1 SGHKS, CDR2 YYEKEE (reference sequence). In DNA form, the CDR3 reads TGTGCCAGCAGCTTCGGGACAGGGGGCCTCTATGGCTACACCTTC. Its protein is CASSFGTGGLYGYTF.

On this clone: Distinct nucleotide sequences in the sample also encode this CDR3. V and J are TRBV3-1 (or the pseudogene TRBV3-2) and TRBJ1-5, with a tentative D call TRBD1 (5 bases). The CDR3 contains 16 residues. Germline lookup yields CDR1 LGHDT and CDR2 YNNKEL (reference sequence). Trimming removed 1 base at V and 2 bases at J, with 12 bases between. The CDR3 reads CASSQGGGRGNQPQHF. The CDR3, as DNA: TGTGCCAGCAGCCAAGGGGGGGGTAGGGGCAATCAGCCCCAGCATTTT.

This chain joins TRBV18 and TRBJ2-3; D unresolved. CDR1 is KGHSH, CDR2 LQKENI, per germline. This CDR3 has 14 amino acids. Trimming removed 3 bases at V and 0 bases at J, with 7 bases between. CDR3 DNA sequence: TGTGCCAGCTCACCCTCTATTAGCACAGATACGCAGTATTTT. Translation gives CASSPSISTDTQYF.

The rearrangement joins TRBV6-2 or TRBV6-3 to TRBJ2-3, with D possibly called TRBD1 or TRBD2 (5 bases each). CDR1 MNHEY and CDR2 SVGEGT come from the germline V gene. The CDR3 length is 14 residues. The V gene lost 5 bases and the J gene lost 1 base, with 10 bases spanning the gap. CDR3 region: CASSDRDGTDTQYF. In nucleotides, the CDR3 is TGTGCCAGCAGTGACCGGGACGGCACAGATACGCAGTATTTT.

This chain links TRBV3-1 (or the pseudogene TRBV3-2) with TRBJ1-6, with a possible D match to TRBD1 (5 bases). The CDR3 runs 14 residues. V gave up 4 bases and J gave up 10 bases, with 14 bases separating them. Per germline, CDR1 LGHDT and CDR2 YNNKEL (reference sequence). The CDR3 is CASSLGGVRSPLHF. In DNA, the CDR3 is TGTGCCAGCAGCCTCGGGGGGGTAAGGTCACCCCTCCACTTT.

This rearrangement joins TRBV2 to TRBJ2-3, with 7 bases matching TRBD1. The CDR3 extends over 12 amino acids. The V segment lost 6 bases and the J segment 4 bases; nucleotides outside the gene matches: 1. Germline CDR1 reads SNHLY; CDR2 reads FYNNEI. The CDR3 spells CASRGTADTQYF. The CDR3 DNA is TGTGCCAGCAGGGGGACAGCAGATACGCAGTATTTT.

This clone has just one count. The J gene is TRBJ2-7, the V gene TRBV19, with 8 bases aligning to TRBD2. The CDR3 is made up of 14 amino acids. V dropped 5 bases and J dropped 1; count of bases not matched to a gene: 4. CDR1 LNHDA and CDR2 SQIVND come from the germline V gene (reference sequence). Here the CDR3 DNA reads TGTGCCAGTAGTCTAACGGGAGGGTCCTACGAGCAGTACTTC. Translating it yields CASSLTGGSYEQYF.

The rearrangement links TRBV5-1 to TRBJ2-1; no clear D. Per germline, CDR1 SGHRS and CDR2 YFSETQ. Deletions cut 7 bases from V and 2 bases from J, with 16 bases between. The CDR3 spans 15 residues. DNA for the CDR3: TGCGCCAGCGGTCCGTCCCTGGGCCCCTACAATGAGCAGTTCTTC. It translates to CASGPSLGPYNEQFF.

The chain combines TRBV7-9 with TRBJ2-7, with TRBD2 identical over 7 bases. The CDR3 runs 14 residues. Germline values: CDR1 SEHNR, CDR2 FQNEAQ (reference sequence). Trimming cost V 5 bases and J 2 bases; bases outside gene matches: 6. In nucleotides, the CDR3 is TGTGCCAGCAGCCCCTCGGGGGGTCCCTACGAGCAGTACTTC. It encodes CASSPSGGPYEQYF.

V gene TRBV19 combines with J gene TRBJ2-2; 8 bases align to TRBD1. Germline V gene lookup returns CDR1 LNHDA and CDR2 SQIVND (reference sequence). Trimming took 9 bases from V and 7 from J; bases not matched to a gene: 10. The CDR3 consists of 14 residues. This CDR3 reads CASGRRQGFGELFF. The CDR3 DNA is TGTGCCAGCGGCCGCCGACAGGGGTTCGGGGAGCTGTTTTTT.

This chain joins TRBV10-3 and TRBJ2-1, with 9 bases lining up with TRBD2. Losses at the gene ends were 6 bases for V and 10 bases for J; bases not matched to a gene: 1. The CDR3 extends over 11 amino acids. Germline lookup yields CDR1 ENHRY and CDR2 SYGVKD. CDR3 DNA: TGTGCCATCAGAGGACTAGCGGAGCAGTTCTTC. This codes for CAIRGLAEQFF.

This chain joins TRBV27 and TRBJ1-5; maybe TRBD1 (6 bases). The germline gives CDR1 MNHEY, CDR2 SMNVEV (reference sequence). V was shortened by 0 bases and J by 3 bases, with 18 bases between the two germline ends. CDR3 length: 18 amino acids. The CDR3 nucleotides are TGTGCCAGCAGTTTATCTCTCGTCGGTGGACAGCTCAATCAGCCCCAGCATTTT. Translation: CASSLSLVGGQLNQPQHF.

The chain joins TRBV12-3 or TRBV12-4 to TRBJ2-5; no firm D call. V was cut by 7 bases and J by 5 bases, with 14 bases left in between. The length of the CDR3 is 13 residues. Here the CDR3 DNA reads TGTGCCAGCATGGGGTCTAATTGGGAGACCCAGTACTTC. Amino acid sequence: CASMGSNWETQYF.

The chain is built from TRBV28 and TRBJ1-2; D ambiguous. This CDR3 is 15 amino acids long. V dropped 6 bases and J dropped 3 bases, with 17 bases sitting between them. Germline V gives CDR1 MDHEN, CDR2 SYDVKM. This CDR3 reads CASSPGQAGDYGYTF. The DNA of the CDR3 is TGTGCCAGCAGCCCCGGGCAGGCGGGTGACTATGGCTACACCTTC.